The next 22 T cell receptor beta chains were all read from a single sample in a study of blood T cell repertoires in COVID-19. Some clones are missing from TCRdb's copy, which holds only in-frame ones; the method was immunoSEQ multiplex PCR. This table holds about 200,000 clones, more than 70% found once. The sequenced sample was PBMCs or T cells enriched from blood (not recorded which). These receptors were collected from a man in his forties with acute COVID-19.

This clone was detected only a few times. This chain connects TRBV6-5 to TRBJ2-7; tentative D call: TRBD1 (6 bases). Looked up from germline, CDR1 is MNHEY and CDR2 is SVGAGI. V was clipped by 4 bases and J by 2 bases, with 15 bases between them. The CDR3 has 15 amino acids. CDR3 DNA: TGTGCCAGCAGTTCAACAGGGCTTCTCACCTACGAGCAGTACTTC. This translates into CASSSTGLLTYEQYF.

The rearrangement uses TRBV6-5 and TRBJ1-5, with 7 bases that match TRBD1. Trimming at V came to 5 bases and at J to 7 bases, leaving 2 bases not matched to a gene. The germline V gene encodes CDR1 MNHEY and CDR2 SVGAGI. The CDR3 length is 12 residues. The CDR3 DNA follows: TGTGCCAGCAGTACAGGGGCACAGCCCCAGCATTTT. This gives the protein CASSTGAQPQHF.

The chain combines TRBV19 with TRBJ2-7, with D perhaps TRBD1 (5 bases). Germline V CDR1 and CDR2: LNHDA, SQIVND (reference sequence). CDR3 length equals 15 residues. V dropped 5 bases and J dropped 2 bases, with 16 bases sitting between them. The CDR3, as DNA: TGTGCCAGTAGTCGCACAACACCAGGGACCTACGAGCAGTACTTC. This codes for CASSRTTPGTYEQYF. The whole variable domain, remainder taken from reference TRBV19 and TRBJ2-7, is DGGITQSPKYLFRKEGQNVTLSCEQNLNHDAMYWYRQDPGQGLRLIYYSQIVNDFQKGDIAEGYSVSREKKESFPLTVTSAQKNPTAFYLCASSRTTPGTYEQYFGPGTRLTVT.

The J gene is TRBJ1-5, the V gene TRBV4-1, with a tentative D call TRBD1 (5 bases). Per germline, CDR1 MGHRA and CDR2 YSYEKL. Between the trimmed V and J ends, which lost 0 bases and 3 bases, there was a span of 9 bases. This CDR3 spans 15 amino acids. CDR3 residues: CASSQDPGPNQPQHF. CDR3 coding DNA: TGCGCCAGCAGCCAAGACCCAGGGCCCAATCAGCCCCAGCATTTT.

The V call is TRBV2, the J call TRBJ2-7; TRBD2 aligns across 13 bases. The germline gives CDR1 SNHLY, CDR2 FYNNEI. This CDR3 has 14 residues. Losses at the gene ends were 7 bases for V and 5 bases for J; bases not matched to a gene: 5. The CDR3 nucleotides read TGTGCCAGCATGGGACTAGCGGGATTGGACGAGCAGTACTTC. Translating it yields CASMGLAGLDEQYF.

This sequence joins TRBV30 and TRBJ2-3, with 8 bases fitting TRBD2. The CDR3 totals 15 residues. V lost 1 base, J lost 0 bases, and 3 bases stayed unmatched. Germline loops: CDR1 GTSNPN, CDR2 SVGIG (reference sequence). DNA of the CDR3: TGTGCCTGGAGTGCGTTAGCGGGAAGCACAGATACGCAGTATTTT. Its protein product is CAWSALAGSTDTQYF.

The sample holds one count of this clone. The CDR3 sequence: CASSSDRENIQYF. The DNA of the CDR3 is TGTGCCAGCAGCTCGGACAGGGAAAACATTCAGTACTTC. This chain connects TRBV7-9 to TRBJ2-4; 8 nucleotides agree with TRBD1. The V gene end was trimmed by 4 bases and the J gene end by 5 bases; junction bases not matched to a gene: 1. Per germline, CDR1 SEHNR and CDR2 FQNEAQ (reference sequence). The CDR3 has 13 amino acids.

The table lists this clone with a few counts. V is TRBV9 and J is TRBJ2-7; TRBD2 agrees at 8 bases. The V gene's germline CDR1 is SGDLS and CDR2 YYNGEE. Germline trimming cut 4 bases from V and 1 base from J; bases unmatched to any gene: 7. The CDR3 sequence is 15 residues long. The CDR3: CASSISGSGSYEQYF. CDR3 nucleotides: TGTGCCAGCAGCATCAGCGGGAGCGGGTCCTACGAGCAGTACTTC.

CDR3 sequence: CASTLLEGGDADTQYF. The CDR3 DNA reads TGTGCCAGCACCCTACTAGAGGGAGGGGACGCAGATACGCAGTATTTT. The chain is built from TRBV28 and TRBJ2-3, with 7 bases lining up with TRBD2. The germline gives CDR1 MDHEN, CDR2 SYDVKM. V trimming: 7 bases; J trimming: 4 bases; junction bases outside the gene matches: 14. The CDR3 is 16 residues long. Combining the CDR3 with reference TRBV28 and TRBJ2-3 gives the whole variable domain DVKVTQSSRYLVKRTGEKVFLECVQDMDHENMFWYRQDPGLGLRLIYFSYDVKMKEKGDIPEGYSVSREKKERFSLILESASTNQTSMYLCASTLLEGGDADTQYFGPGTRLTVL.

A note on this clone: Other DNA sequences in the same sample also yield this CDR3. The V gene is TRBV11-2, the J gene TRBJ1-5; D possibly corresponds to TRBD1 (5 bases). The CDR3 runs 14 residues. Germline assignment: CDR1 SGHAT and CDR2 FQNNGV. The V end was cut by 3 bases, the J end by 0 bases, with 6 bases between. This CDR3 reads CASSLTDSNQPQHF. CDR3 sequence (DNA): TGTGCCAGCAGCTTGACAGATAGCAATCAGCCCCAGCATTTT.

The chain combines TRBV2 with TRBJ2-3, with D perhaps matching TRBD2 (5 bases). The V gene's germline CDR1 is SNHLY and CDR2 FYNNEI. Trimming cost V 6 bases and J 0 bases, with 10 bases left between them. The CDR3 is 14 amino acids. The CDR3 sequence is CASSTSGSTDTQYF. The CDR3, as DNA: TGTGCCAGCAGCACCAGCGGAAGCACAGATACGCAGTATTTT.

This rearrangement joins TRBV7-3 to TRBJ1-1, with TRBD1 as a possible D gene (5 bases). Looked up from germline, CDR1 is SGHTA and CDR2 is FQGTGA. The V end lost 1 base, the J end lost 5 bases, and 8 bases lay between the germline ends. The CDR3 is 13 amino acids. CDR3 coding DNA: TGTGCCAGCAGCTTAATGACAGCGACTGAAGCTTTCTTT. Translating it yields CASSLMTATEAFF.

The V and J genes are TRBV27 and TRBJ1-5; a weak D match, TRBD1 (5 bases). From germline, CDR1 is MNHEY and CDR2 SMNVEV (reference sequence). This CDR3 contains 13 residues. V lost 6 bases to trimming and J lost 4 bases, with 10 bases between them. The chain's CDR3 is CASRLQVNQPQHF. CDR3 nucleotide sequence: TGTGCCAGCAGATTACAGGTAAATCAGCCCCAGCATTTT.

The chain combines TRBV18 with TRBJ2-3, with no clear D. The CDR3 runs to 15 residues. Trimming removed 3 bases at V and 4 bases at J, with 14 bases between. Germline V CDR1 and CDR2: KGHSH, LQKENI. The CDR3: CASSPGDWSSDTQYF. CDR3 sequence (DNA): TGTGCCAGCTCACCGGGTGACTGGTCATCAGATACGCAGTATTTT.

The sample holds one count of this clone. This chain links TRBV11-2 with TRBJ2-7; TRBD2 aligns across 12 bases. Trimming cost V 3 bases and J 5 bases; bases outside gene matches: 2. This CDR3 comprises 14 residues. Germline V gene data show CDR1 as SGHAT and CDR2 as FQNNGV. CDR3 amino acids: CASSLWTSGNEQYF. The CDR3 DNA is TGTGCCAGCAGCTTGTGGACTAGCGGGAACGAGCAGTACTTC.

The genes are TRBV27 and TRBJ2-1; D perhaps matches TRBD2 (5 bases). V was trimmed by 6 bases and J by 3 bases, leaving 15 bases between them. The CDR3 length is 15 residues. Germline V gene sequence: CDR1 MNHEY, CDR2 SMNVEV (reference sequence). CDR3 sequence (DNA): TGTGCCAGCAGCGGCCTAGCCGGAAGCTACAATGAGCAGTTCTTC. The encoded protein is CASSGLAGSYNEQFF.

The V call is TRBV28, the J call TRBJ1-2; weak D call: TRBD1 (5 bases). Germline CDR1 is MDHEN and CDR2 is SYDVKM. V was pared by 6 bases and J by 4 bases, with 18 bases between. The CDR3 totals 15 residues. This chain's CDR3 is CASSTKAGGSYGYTF. As DNA, the CDR3 is TGTGCCAGCAGCACGAAGGCGGGGGGTTCCTATGGCTACACCTTC.

V usage is TRBV19 and J usage is TRBJ2-7, with 9 positions matching TRBD1. V trimming: 8 bases; J trimming: 3 bases; junction bases outside the gene matches: 5. The germline gives CDR1 LNHDA, CDR2 SQIVND (reference sequence). The length of the CDR3 is 13 residues. CDR3 protein: CASAQGAYYEQYF. In nucleotides, the CDR3 is TGTGCCAGTGCACAGGGGGCTTACTACGAGCAGTACTTC.

The chain is built from TRBV6-2 or TRBV6-3 and TRBJ2-1, with D uncertain. The V gene lost 2 bases and the J gene lost 9 bases, with 11 bases spanning the gap. Germline values: CDR1 MNHEY, CDR2 SVGEGT. The CDR3 runs 13 residues. Written as DNA, the CDR3 is TGTGCCAGCAGTTACGGAGCACCCCCTGAGCAGTTCTTC. Protein: CASSYGAPPEQFF.

The chain combines TRBV7-9 with TRBJ2-1; tentatively, D is TRBD2 (5 bases). This CDR3 has 12 residues. Germline loops: CDR1 SEHNR, CDR2 FQNEAQ (reference sequence). V was pared by 5 bases and J by 10 bases, with 12 bases between. The CDR3 region is CASSKGSLEQFF. CDR3 nucleotide sequence: TGTGCCAGCAGCAAAGGGAGCTTGGAGCAGTTCTTC.

The chain links TRBV15 to TRBJ2-3; the match to TRBD2 covers 9 bases. CDR3 length equals 14 residues. The germline V gene has CDR1 LNHNV and CDR2 YYDKDF (reference sequence). With 5 bases clipped from V and 5 bases from J, the junction kept 5 bases outside the gene matches. The CDR3, as DNA: TGTGCCACCAGCGGTAGCGGGAGAGGAGATACGCAGTATTTT. As protein: CATSGSGRGDTQYF.

This chain joins TRBV19 and TRBJ1-2, with a possible D match to TRBD1 (6 bases). V was clipped by 5 bases and J by 7 bases, with 11 bases between them. The CDR3 length is 12 residues. Germline-derived CDR1 and CDR2 are LNHDA and SQIVND (reference sequence). Here the CDR3 DNA reads TGTGCCAGTAGTTCCCAGGGGTTTGGCTACACCTTC. The encoded protein is CASSSQGFGYTF.